The rows below give T cell receptor beta chains drawn from one sample of a study of spatial heterogeneity in lung cancer. TCRdb redid the calling of the 5' RACE reads with MiXCR, one entry per CDR3 protein. The sample shows 30,000 to 45,000 distinct CDR3 sequences, around 3.1% of them seen only once. The sequenced sample was normal lung tissue next to the tumor, obtained at surgery. The receptors stem from a male donor with early-stage non-small cell lung cancer. Each CDR3 is given without its conserved first and last residue.

J,V,CDR3
TRBJ2-1,TRBV11-3,ASSLVVSWRQF
TRBJ2-7,TRBV13,ASSSKGGPLSEQY
TRBJ1-2,TRBV5-1,ASSSQSGNYGYT
TRBJ1-5,TRBV3-1,ASSQLGNQPQH
TRBJ1-2,TRBV6-5,ASTVGQGRYGYT
TRBJ1-2,TRBV7-9,ASSPPGQERNGYT
TRBJ2-3,TRBV5-1,ASSPGILTDTQY
TRBJ2-7,TRBV2,ASSVDRGPYEQY
TRBJ1-5,TRBV29-1,SVEAGVNQPQH
TRBJ2-3,TRBV11-3,ASSSRAGGPADTQY
TRBJ1-3,TRBV28,ASAVQVLAGNTIY
TRBJ2-6,TRBV7-9,ASSQRAANSGANVLT
TRBJ2-7,TRBV9,ASSPHLRGSYEQY
TRBJ2-1,TRBV12-3/TRBV12-4,ASSLARRPEYNEQF
TRBJ2-2,TRBV5-1,ASSFTGETGELF
TRBJ2-5,TRBV11-2,ASSLTAGGQETQY
TRBJ1-5,TRBV2,ASSGQGSQPQH
TRBJ1-5,TRBV2,ASSAGTYSNQPQH
TRBJ2-7,TRBV2,ASGRGYEQY
TRBJ1-1,TRBV7-9,ASSDRYGTEAF
TRBJ2-1,TRBV6-6,ASSSLTSGGNEQF
TRBJ1-2,TRBV20-1,SASERSYGYT
TRBJ1-5,TRBV19,ASGAGGEVQPQH
TRBJ2-7,TRBV7-9,ASSPGQKYEQY
TRBJ1-3,TRBV28,ASCTGYGNTIY
TRBJ2-5,TRBV14,ASSQAVRGTQY
TRBJ2-1,TRBV29-1,SVAPRSDEQF
TRBJ1-3,TRBV3-1,ASSLRYSGNTIY
TRBJ1-4,TRBV2,ASSEYRIQKGGEKLF
TRBJ2-1,TRBV12-3/TRBV12-4,ASSPKVSGQGGHEQF